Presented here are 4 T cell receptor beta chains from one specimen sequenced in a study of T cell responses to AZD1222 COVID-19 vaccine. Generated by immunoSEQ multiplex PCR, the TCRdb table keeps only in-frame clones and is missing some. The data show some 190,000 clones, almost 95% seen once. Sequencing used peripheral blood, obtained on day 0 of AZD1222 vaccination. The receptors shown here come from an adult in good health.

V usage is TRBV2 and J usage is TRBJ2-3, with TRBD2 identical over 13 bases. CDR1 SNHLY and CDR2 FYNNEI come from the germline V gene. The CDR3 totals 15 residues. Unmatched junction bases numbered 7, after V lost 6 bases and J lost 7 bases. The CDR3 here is CASRGLAGIMNTQYF. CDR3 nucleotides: TGTGCCAGCAGGGGACTAGCGGGGATTATGAATACGCAGTATTTT.

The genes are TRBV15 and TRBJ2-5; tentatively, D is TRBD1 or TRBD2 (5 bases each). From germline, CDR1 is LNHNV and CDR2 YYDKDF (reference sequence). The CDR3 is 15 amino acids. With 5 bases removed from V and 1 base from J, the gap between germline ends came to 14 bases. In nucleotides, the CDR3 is TGTGCCACCAGCGTAGGGCCGAGGGGCCAAGAGACCCAGTACTTC. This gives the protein CATSVGPRGQETQYF.

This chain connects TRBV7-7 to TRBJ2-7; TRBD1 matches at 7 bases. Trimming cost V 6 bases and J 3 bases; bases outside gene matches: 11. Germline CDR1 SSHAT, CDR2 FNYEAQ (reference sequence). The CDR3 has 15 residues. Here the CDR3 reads CASSLNAGGLYEQYF. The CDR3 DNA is TGTGCCAGCAGTCTTAATGCAGGGGGTCTCTACGAGCAGTACTTC.

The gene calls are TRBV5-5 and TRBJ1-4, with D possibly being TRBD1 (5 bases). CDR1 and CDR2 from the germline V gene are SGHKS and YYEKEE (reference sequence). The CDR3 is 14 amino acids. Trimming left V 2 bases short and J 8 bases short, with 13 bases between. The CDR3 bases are TGTGCCAGCAGCTTAGGCCAGGGACGCGAAAAACTGTTTTTT. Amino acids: CASSLGQGREKLFF.